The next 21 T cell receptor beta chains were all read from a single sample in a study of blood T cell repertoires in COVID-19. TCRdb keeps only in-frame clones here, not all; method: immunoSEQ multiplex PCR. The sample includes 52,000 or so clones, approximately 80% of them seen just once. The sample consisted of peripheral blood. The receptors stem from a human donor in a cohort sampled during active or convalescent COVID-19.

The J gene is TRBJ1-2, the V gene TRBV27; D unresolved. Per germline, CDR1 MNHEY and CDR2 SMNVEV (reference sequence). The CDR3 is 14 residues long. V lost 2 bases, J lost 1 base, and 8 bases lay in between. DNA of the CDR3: TGTGCCAGCAGTTTAGATGTCGGTAACTATGGCTACACCTTC. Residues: CASSLDVGNYGYTF.

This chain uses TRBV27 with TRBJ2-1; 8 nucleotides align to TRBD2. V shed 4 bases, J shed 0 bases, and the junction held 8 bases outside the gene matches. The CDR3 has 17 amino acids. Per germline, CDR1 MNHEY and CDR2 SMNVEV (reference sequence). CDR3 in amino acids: CASSSGGGSSSYNEQFF. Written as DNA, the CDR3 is TGTGCCAGCAGTTCCGGGGGGGGGTCGAGCTCCTACAATGAGCAGTTCTTC.

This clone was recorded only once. The DNA for the CDR3 is TGTGCCAGTAGCCGGACAGGGCCGCGTTCCGAAGCTTTCTTT. It codes for CASSRTGPRSEAFF. V gene TRBV19 combines with J gene TRBJ1-1; 8 positions match TRBD1. Unmatched junction bases numbered 11, after V lost 6 bases and J lost 8 bases. This CDR3 has 14 residues. Germline CDR1 is LNHDA and CDR2 is SQIVND (reference sequence).

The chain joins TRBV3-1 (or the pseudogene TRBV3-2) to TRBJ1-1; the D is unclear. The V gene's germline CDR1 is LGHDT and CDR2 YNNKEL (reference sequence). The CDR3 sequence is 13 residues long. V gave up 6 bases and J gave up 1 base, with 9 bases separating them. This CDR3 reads CASSPTRNTEAFF. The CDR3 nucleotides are TGTGCCAGCAGTCCCACACGGAACACTGAAGCTTTCTTT.

CDR3 coding DNA: TGTGCCAGCAGCCTCACAAATTCACCCCTCCACTTT. As protein: CASSLTNSPLHF. V gene TRBV12-3 or TRBV12-4 combines with J gene TRBJ1-6, with D hard to call. V was cut by 6 bases and J by 7 bases, with 7 bases left in between. There are 12 residues in the CDR3.

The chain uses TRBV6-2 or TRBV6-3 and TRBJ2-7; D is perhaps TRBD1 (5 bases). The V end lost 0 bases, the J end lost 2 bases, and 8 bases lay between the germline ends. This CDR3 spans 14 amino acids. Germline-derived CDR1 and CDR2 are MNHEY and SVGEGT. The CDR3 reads CASSYSPGPYEQYF. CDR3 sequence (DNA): TGTGCCAGCAGTTACTCTCCAGGGCCCTACGAGCAGTACTTC.

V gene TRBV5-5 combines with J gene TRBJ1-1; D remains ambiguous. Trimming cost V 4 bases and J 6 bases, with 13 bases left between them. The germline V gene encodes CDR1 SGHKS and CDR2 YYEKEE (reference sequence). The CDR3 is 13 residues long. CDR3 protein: CASSLWNRAEAFF. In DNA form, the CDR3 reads TGTGCCAGCAGCCTATGGAACCGGGCTGAAGCTTTCTTT.

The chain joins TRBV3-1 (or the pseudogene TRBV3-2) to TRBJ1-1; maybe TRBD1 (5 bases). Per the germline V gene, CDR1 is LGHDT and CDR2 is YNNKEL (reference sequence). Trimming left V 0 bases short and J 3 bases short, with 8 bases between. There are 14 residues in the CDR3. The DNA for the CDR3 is TGTGCCAGCAGCCAAGATTTAGGGGACACTGAAGCTTTCTTT. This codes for CASSQDLGDTEAFF.

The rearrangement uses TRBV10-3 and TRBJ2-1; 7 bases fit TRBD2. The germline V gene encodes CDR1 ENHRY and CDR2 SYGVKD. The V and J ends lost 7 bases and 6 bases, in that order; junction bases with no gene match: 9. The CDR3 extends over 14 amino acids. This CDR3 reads CAIKTGTGGNEQFF. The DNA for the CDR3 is TGTGCCATCAAGACGGGTACGGGAGGCAATGAGCAGTTCTTC.

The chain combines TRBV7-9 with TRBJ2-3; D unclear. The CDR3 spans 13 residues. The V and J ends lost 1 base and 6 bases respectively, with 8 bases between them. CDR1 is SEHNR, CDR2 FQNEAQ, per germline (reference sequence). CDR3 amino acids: CASSLVEVDTQYF. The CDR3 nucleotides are TGTGCCAGCAGCTTAGTAGAGGTGGATACGCAGTATTTT.

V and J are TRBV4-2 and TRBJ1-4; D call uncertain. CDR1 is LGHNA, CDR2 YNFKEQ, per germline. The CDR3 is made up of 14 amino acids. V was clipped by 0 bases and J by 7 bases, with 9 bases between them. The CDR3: CASSQDAETEKLFF. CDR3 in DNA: TGTGCCAGCAGCCAAGACGCGGAAACTGAAAAACTGTTTTTT.

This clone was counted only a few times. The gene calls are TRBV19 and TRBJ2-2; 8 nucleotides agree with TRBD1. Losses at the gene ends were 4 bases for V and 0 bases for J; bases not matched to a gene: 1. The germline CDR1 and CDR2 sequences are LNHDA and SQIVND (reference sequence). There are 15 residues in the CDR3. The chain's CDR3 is CASSRTGTNTGELFF. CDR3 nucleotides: TGTGCCAGTAGTAGGACAGGGACGAACACCGGGGAGCTGTTTTTT.

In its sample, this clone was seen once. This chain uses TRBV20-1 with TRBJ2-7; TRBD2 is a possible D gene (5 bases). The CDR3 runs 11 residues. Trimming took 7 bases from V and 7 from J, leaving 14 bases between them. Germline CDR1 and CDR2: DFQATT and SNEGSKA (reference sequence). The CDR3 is CSVRSGFEQYF. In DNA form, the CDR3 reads TGCAGTGTGCGGTCGGGGTTTGAGCAGTACTTC.

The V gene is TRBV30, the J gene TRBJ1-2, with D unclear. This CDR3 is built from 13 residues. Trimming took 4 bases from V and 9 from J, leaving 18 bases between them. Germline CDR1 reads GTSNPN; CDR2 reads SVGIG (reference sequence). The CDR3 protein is CAWTLQSPVRYTF. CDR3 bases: TGTGCCTGGACCTTACAGAGCCCCGTGCGCTACACCTTC.

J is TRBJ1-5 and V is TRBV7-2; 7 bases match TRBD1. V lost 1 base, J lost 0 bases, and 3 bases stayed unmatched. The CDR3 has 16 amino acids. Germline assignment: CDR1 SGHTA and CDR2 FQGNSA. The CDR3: CASSLVGQVSNQPQHF. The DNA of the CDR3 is TGTGCCAGCAGCTTAGTAGGACAGGTTAGCAATCAGCCCCAGCATTTT.

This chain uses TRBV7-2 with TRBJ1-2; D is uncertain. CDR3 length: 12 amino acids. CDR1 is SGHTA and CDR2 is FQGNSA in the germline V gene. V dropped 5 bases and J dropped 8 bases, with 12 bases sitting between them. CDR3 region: CASSQGGSGYTF. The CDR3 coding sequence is TGTGCCAGCAGCCAAGGCGGAAGCGGCTACACCTTC. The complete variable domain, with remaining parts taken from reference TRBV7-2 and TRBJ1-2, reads GAGVSQSPSNKVTEKGKDVELRCDPISGHTALYWYRQSLGQGLEFLIYFQGNSAPDKSGLPSDRFSAERTGGSVSTLTIQRTQQEDSAVYLCASSQGGSGYTFGSGTRLTVV.

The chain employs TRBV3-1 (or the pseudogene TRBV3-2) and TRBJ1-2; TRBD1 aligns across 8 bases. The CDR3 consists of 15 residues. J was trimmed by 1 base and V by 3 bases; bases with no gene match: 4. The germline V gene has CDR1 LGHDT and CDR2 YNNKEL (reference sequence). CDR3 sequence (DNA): TGTGCCAGCAGCCAGGCCGGGACAGGTAACTATGGCTACACCTTC. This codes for CASSQAGTGNYGYTF.

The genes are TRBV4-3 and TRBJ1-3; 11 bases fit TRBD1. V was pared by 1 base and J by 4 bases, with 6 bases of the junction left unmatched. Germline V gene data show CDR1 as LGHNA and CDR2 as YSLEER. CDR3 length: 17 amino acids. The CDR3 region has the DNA TGCGCCAGCAGCCAAGTCGGGACAGGGGGAAGAGGAAACACCATATATTTT. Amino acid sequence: CASSQVGTGGRGNTIYF.

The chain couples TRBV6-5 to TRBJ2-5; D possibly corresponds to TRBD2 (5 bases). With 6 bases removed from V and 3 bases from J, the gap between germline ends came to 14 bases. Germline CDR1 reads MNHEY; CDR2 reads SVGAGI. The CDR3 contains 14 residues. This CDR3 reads CASRPAAQEETQYF. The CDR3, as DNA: TGTGCCAGCAGGCCAGCGGCTCAAGAAGAGACCCAGTACTTC.

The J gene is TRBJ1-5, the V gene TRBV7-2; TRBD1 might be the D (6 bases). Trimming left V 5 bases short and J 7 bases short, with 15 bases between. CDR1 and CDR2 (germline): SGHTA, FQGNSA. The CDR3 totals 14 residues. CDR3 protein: CASSPYRAGQPQHF. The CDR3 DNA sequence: TGTGCCAGCAGCCCCTACAGGGCAGGACAGCCCCAGCATTTT.

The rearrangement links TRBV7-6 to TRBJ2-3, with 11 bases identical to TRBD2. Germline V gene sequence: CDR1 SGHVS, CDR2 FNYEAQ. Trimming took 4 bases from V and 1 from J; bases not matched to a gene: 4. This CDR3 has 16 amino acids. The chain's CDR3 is CASSSISGGGTDTQYF. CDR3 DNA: TGTGCCAGCAGCTCAATTAGCGGGGGGGGCACAGATACGCAGTATTTT.